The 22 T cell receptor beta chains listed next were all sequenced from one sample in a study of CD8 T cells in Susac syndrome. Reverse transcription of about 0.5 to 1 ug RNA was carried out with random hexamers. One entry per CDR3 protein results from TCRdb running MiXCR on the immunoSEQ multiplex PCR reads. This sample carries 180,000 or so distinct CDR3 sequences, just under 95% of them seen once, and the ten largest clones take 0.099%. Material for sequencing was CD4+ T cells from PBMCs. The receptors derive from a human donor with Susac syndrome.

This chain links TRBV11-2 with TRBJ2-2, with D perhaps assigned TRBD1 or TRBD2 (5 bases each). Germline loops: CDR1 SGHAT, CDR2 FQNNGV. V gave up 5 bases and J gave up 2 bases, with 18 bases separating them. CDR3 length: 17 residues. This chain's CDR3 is CASSTPGQPGNTGELFF. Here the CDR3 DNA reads TGTGCCAGCAGCACCCCGGGGCAGCCAGGAAACACCGGGGAGCTGTTTTTT.

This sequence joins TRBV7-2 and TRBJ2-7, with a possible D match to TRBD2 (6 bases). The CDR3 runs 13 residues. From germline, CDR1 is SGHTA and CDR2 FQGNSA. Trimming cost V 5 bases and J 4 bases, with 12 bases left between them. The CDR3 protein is CASSKNSGYEQYF. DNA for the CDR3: TGTGCCAGCAGCAAAAATAGCGGATACGAGCAGTACTTC.

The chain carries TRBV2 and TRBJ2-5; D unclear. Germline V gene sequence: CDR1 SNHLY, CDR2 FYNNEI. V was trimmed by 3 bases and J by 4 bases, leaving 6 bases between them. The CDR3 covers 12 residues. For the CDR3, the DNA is TGTGCCAGCAGTGACTCTGGAGAGACCCAGTACTTC. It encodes CASSDSGETQYF.

This CDR3 reads CASSQGRGGVGETQYF. The DNA for the CDR3 is TGTGCCAGCAGCCAAGGGCGGGGGGGCGTCGGAGAGACCCAGTACTTC. The gene calls are TRBV11-2 and TRBJ2-5, with TRBD2 matching 9 bases. J was trimmed by 4 bases and V by 5 bases; bases with no gene match: 11. The CDR3 runs 16 residues. CDR1 is SGHAT and CDR2 is FQNNGV in the germline V gene.

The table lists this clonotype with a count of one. Here the CDR3 DNA reads TGCAGTGCGCCCGGACAGATTTCAACTCATGTACAGACCCAGTACTTC. This gives the protein CSAPGQISTHVQTQYF. This chain links TRBV20-1 with TRBJ2-5, with TRBD1 as a possible D gene (6 bases). V gave up 6 bases and J gave up 6 bases, with 26 bases separating them. Germline lookup yields CDR1 DFQATT and CDR2 SNEGSKA (reference sequence). The CDR3 is 16 residues long.

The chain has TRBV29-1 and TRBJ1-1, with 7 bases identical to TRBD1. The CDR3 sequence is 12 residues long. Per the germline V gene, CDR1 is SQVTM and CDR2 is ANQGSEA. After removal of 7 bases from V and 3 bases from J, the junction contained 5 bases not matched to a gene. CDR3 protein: CSGQGFDTEAFF. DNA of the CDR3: TGCAGCGGACAGGGATTTGACACTGAAGCTTTCTTT.

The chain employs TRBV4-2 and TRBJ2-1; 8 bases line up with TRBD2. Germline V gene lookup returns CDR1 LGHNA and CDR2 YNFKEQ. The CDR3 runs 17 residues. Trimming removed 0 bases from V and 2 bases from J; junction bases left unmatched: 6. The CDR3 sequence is CASSQEAGTSPYNEQFF. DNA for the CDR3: TGTGCCAGCAGCCAAGAAGCGGGGACTAGTCCCTACAATGAGCAGTTCTTC.

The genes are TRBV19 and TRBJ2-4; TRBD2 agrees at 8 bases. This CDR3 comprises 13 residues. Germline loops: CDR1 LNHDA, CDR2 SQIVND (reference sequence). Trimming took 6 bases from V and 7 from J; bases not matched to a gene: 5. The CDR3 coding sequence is TGTGCCAGTAGCCAATCGGGGGGGAACATTCAGTACTTC. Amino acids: CASSQSGGNIQYF.

CDR3 sequence (DNA): TGTGCCAGCAGTTTCACAACTAGGACTCCGCGTGAGACCCAGTACTTC. It codes for CASSFTTRTPRETQYF. J is TRBJ2-5 and V is TRBV28; a weak D match, TRBD2 (5 bases). The CDR3 totals 16 residues. Germline V gene sequence: CDR1 MDHEN, CDR2 SYDVKM. V shed 3 bases and J shed 5 bases, with 19 bases lying between them.

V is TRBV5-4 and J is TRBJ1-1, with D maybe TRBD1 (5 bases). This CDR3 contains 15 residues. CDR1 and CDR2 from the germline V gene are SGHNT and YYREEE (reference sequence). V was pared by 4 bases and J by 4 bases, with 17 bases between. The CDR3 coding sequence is TGTGCCAGCAGCGACACGGGACGGTCAAGCACTGAAGCTTTCTTT. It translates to CASSDTGRSSTEAFF.

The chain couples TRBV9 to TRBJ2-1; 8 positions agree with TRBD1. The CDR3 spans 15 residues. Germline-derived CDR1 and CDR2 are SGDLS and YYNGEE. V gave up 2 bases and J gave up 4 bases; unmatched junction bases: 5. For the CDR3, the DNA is TGTGCCAGCAGCGTTACAGGGGGACCTTACAATGAGCAGTTCTTC. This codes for CASSVTGGPYNEQFF.

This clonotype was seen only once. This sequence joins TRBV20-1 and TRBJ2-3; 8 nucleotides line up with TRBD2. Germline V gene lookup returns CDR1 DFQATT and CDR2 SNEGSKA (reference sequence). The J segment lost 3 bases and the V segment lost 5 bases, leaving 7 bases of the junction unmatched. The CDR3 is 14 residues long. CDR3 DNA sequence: TGCAGTGCTTCCCAAAGCGGGAGAACAGATACGCAGTATTTT. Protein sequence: CSASQSGRTDTQYF.

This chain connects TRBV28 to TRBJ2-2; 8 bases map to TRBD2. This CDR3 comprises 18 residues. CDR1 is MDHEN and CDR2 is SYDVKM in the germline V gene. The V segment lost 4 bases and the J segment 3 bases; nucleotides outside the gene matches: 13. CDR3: CASSWMWQSGRYTGELFF. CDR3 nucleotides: TGTGCCAGCAGTTGGATGTGGCAAAGCGGGAGATACACCGGGGAGCTGTTTTTT. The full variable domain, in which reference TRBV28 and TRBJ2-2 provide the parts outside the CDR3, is DVKVTQSSRYLVKRTGEKVFLECVQDMDHENMFWYRQDPGLGLRLIYFSYDVKMKEKGDIPEGYSVSREKKERFSLILESASTNQTSMYLCASSWMWQSGRYTGELFFGEGSRLTVL.

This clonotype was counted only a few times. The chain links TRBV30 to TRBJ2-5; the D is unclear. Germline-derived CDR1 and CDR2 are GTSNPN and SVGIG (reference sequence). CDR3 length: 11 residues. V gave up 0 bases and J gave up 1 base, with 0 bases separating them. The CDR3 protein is CAWSVQETQYF. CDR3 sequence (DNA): TGTGCCTGGAGTGTCCAAGAGACCCAGTACTTC.

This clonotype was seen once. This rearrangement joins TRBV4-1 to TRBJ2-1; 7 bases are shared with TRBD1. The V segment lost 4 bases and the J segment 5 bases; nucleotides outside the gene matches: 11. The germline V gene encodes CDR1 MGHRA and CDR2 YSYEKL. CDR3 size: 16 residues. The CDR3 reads CASSRKGLGTDNEQFF. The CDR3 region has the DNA TGCGCCAGCAGCCGAAAAGGCCTCGGGACAGACAATGAGCAGTTCTTC.

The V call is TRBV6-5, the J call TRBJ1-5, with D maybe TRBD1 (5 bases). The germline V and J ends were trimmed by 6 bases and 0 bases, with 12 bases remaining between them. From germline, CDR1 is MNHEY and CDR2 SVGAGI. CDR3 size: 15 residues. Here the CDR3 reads CASRSQGGSNQPQHF. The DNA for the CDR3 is TGTGCCAGCAGATCCCAGGGAGGTAGCAATCAGCCCCAGCATTTT.

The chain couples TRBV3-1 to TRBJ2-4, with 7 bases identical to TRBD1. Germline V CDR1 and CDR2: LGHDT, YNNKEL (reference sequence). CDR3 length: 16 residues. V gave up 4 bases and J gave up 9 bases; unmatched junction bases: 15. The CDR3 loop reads CASSPQGTGAYRIQYF. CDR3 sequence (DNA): TGTGCCAGCAGCCCCCAGGGAACAGGGGCTTACCGCATTCAGTACTTC.

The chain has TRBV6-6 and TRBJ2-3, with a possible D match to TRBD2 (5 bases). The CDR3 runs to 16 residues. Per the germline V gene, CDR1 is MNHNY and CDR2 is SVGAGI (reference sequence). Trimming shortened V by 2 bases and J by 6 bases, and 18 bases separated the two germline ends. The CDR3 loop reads CASSYRRVGERDTQYF. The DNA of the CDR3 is TGTGCCAGCAGTTACCGTAGAGTGGGAGAGAGGGATACGCAGTATTTT.

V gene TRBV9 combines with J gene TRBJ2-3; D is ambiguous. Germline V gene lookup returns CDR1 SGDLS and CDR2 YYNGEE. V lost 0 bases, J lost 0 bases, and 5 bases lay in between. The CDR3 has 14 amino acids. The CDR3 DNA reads TGTGCCAGCAGCGTAGACCCCAGCACAGATACGCAGTATTTT. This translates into CASSVDPSTDTQYF.

CDR3 protein: CSVTSTGTDTQYF. The CDR3 bases are TGCAGCGTTACCTCGACTGGCACAGATACGCAGTATTTT. The chain uses TRBV29-1 and TRBJ2-3; no definite D call. The CDR3 runs 13 residues. The germline CDR1 and CDR2 sequences are SQVTM and ANQGSEA. Trimming removed 5 bases at V and 1 base at J, with 10 bases between.

The CDR3 DNA is TGTGCCTGGAGTTTCGGCTCCAGCGGGAGTACGGCCGGGGAGCTGTTTTTT. Its protein is CAWSFGSSGSTAGELFF. The chain uses TRBV30 and TRBJ2-2; 8 bases align to TRBD2. V shed 2 bases, J shed 6 bases, and the junction held 14 bases outside the gene matches. The CDR3 has 17 amino acids. Germline V CDR1 and CDR2: GTSNPN, SVGIG (reference sequence).

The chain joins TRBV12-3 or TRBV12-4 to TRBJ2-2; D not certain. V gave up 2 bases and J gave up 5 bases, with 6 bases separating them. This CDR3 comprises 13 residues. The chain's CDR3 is CASSLRLTGELFF. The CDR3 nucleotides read TGTGCCAGCAGTTTACGATTAACCGGGGAGCTGTTTTTT.